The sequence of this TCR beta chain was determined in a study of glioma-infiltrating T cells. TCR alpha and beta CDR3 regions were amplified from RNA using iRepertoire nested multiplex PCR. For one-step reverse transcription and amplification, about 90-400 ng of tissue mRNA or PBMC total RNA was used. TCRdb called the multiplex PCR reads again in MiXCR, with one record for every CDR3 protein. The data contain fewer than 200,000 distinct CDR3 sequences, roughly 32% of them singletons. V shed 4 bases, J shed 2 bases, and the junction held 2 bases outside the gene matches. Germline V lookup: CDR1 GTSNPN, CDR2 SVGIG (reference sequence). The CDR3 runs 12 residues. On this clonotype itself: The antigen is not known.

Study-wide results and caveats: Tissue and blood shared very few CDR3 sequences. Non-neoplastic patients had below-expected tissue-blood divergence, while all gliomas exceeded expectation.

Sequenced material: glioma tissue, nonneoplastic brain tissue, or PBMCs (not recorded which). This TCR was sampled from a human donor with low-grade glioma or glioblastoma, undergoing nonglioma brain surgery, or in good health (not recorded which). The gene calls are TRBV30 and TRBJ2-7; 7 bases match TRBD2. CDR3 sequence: CAWTSGPYEQYF. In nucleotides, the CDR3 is TGTGCCTGGACTAGCGGCCCCTACGAGCAGTACTTC.